The rows below give T cell receptor beta chains drawn from one sample of a study of CD8 T cells in ankylosing spondylitis. TCRdb re-derived calls from the 5' RACE reads in MiXCR, one entry per CDR3 protein. The repertoire holds about 110,000 distinct CDR3 sequences, with about 25% as singletons. Sequencing input: synovial fluid, either unsorted or a sorted T cell fraction (not recorded which). The receptors shown here come from a male donor with ankylosing spondylitis. CDR3s include the opening cysteine and the closing phenylalanine or tryptophan. D genes are given only for firm matches. Size values are once, few and many counts, or a class for expanded clones, and some rows have none.

TRBV3-1	NA	TRBJ2-1	15	NA	CASSLFASVNNEQFF	TGTGCCAGCAGCCTTTTCGCTAGCGTAAACAATGAGCAGTTCTTC
TRBV24-1	TRBD1	TRBJ1-2	14	many	CATSEGQGDVGYTF	TGTGCCACCAGTGAGGGACAGGGCGATGTGGGCTACACCTTC
TRBV5-1	NA	TRBJ2-7	14	few	CASSFVSSSYEQYF	TGCGCCAGCAGCTTTGTCTCAAGCTCCTACGAGCAGTACTTC
TRBV18	NA	TRBJ2-1	16	many	CASSRGGTQRYNEQFF	TGTGCCAGCTCACGAGGAGGAACACAGAGGTACAATGAGCAGTTCTTC
TRBV15	TRBD1	TRBJ1-5	17	once	CATSRDGRGRGNQPQHF	TGTGCCACCAGCAGAGATGGCAGGGGGCGCGGCAATCAGCCCCAGCATTTT
TRBV7-2	NA	TRBJ2-2	14	NA	CASSPTPRAGELFF	TGTGCCAGCAGTCCAACCCCCCGGGCCGGGGAGCTGTTTTTT
TRBV7-9	NA	TRBJ2-2	14	few	CASSPSGNTGELFF	TGTGCCAGCAGCCCCAGCGGAAACACCGGGGAGCTGTTTTTT
TRBV29-1	NA	TRBJ2-7	14	NA	CSVVGVADLGEQYF	TGCAGCGTGGTTGGGGTAGCGGATCTGGGGGAGCAGTACTTC
TRBV5-1	NA	TRBJ2-1	13	few	CASRWESGGEQFF	TGCGCCAGCAGGTGGGAGAGCGGAGGTGAGCAGTTCTTC
TRBV2	NA	TRBJ2-6	15	few	CASSPRRSGANVLTF	TGTGCCAGCAGTCCCCGCCGCTCTGGGGCCAACGTCCTGACTTTC
TRBV4-2	TRBD2	TRBJ2-1	17	few	CASSQDRWLAGVNEQFF	TGTGCCAGCAGCCAAGATCGGTGGTTAGCGGGAGTCAATGAGCAGTTCTTC
TRBV4-1	NA	TRBJ2-2	14	few	CASSQEWRTGELFF	TGCGCCAGCAGCCAAGAGTGGAGGACCGGGGAGCTGTTTTTT
TRBV25-1	NA	TRBJ2-1	12	NA	CASSEAINEQFF	TGTGCCAGCAGTGAGGCTATCAATGAGCAGTTCTTC
TRBV2	TRBD2	TRBJ2-2	15	NA	CASTGSSGRTGELFF	TGTGCCAGCACGGGGAGTAGCGGGAGGACCGGGGAGCTGTTTTTT
TRBV20-1	TRBD2	TRBJ2-5	14	few	CSARVLAGVETQYF	TGCAGTGCTAGAGTACTAGCGGGAGTAGAGACCCAGTACTTC
TRBV5-1	TRBD2	TRBJ2-7	14	many	CASSLGLLAYEQYF	TGCGCCAGCAGCTTGGGATTACTAGCGTACGAGCAGTACTTC
TRBV11-2	NA	TRBJ2-3	15	NA	CASSLWIRDTDTQYF	TGTGCCAGCAGCTTATGGATCAGGGACACAGATACGCAGTATTTT
TRBV4-2	NA	TRBJ2-1	15	many	CASSQEGDLSSEQFF	TGTGCCAGCAGCCAAGAGGGTGACCTTTCGAGTGAGCAGTTCTTC
TRBV7-6	NA	TRBJ2-1	14	many	CASSFSGGYNEQFF	TGTGCCAGCAGCTTTAGCGGCGGCTACAATGAGCAGTTCTTC
TRBV5-5	NA	TRBJ2-2	14	many	CASTSPWPAGELFF	TGTGCCAGCACTTCCCCCTGGCCCGCCGGGGAGCTGTTTTTT
TRBV27	NA	TRBJ2-1	14	many	CASSLGLLGNEQFF	TGTGCCAGCAGTTTGGGACTCCTAGGCAATGAGCAGTTCTTC